This T cell receptor (beta chain) derives from a study of blood T cells in healthy people across ages (dated by TCRdb to between 2014 and 2016). Broadly, across the study: In model experiments, roughly one uniquely barcoded TCR beta cDNA molecule per two T cells was captured by template switching. Age-related changes in TCR beta repertoire diversity were measured in the study by deep sequencing normalized with unique cDNA molecular identifiers. To avoid experimental bias, donors of different ages were spread randomly across the sequencing lanes. Donors were grouped into four age groups: young (average about 15 years), middle-aged (around 39), aged (about 60) and long-lived (approximately 81). The study analyzed two additional independent replicas of 1 million unique cDNA reads from the same blood draw for two donors, one aged 18 to 30 and one aged 80 or older. On the study overall, not on this receptor specifically: Estimates of total diversity from one million sequenced T cells were regarded as lower bounds and underestimates. Since profiling was done on bulk unsorted PBMCs, naive and antigen-experienced compartments could not be conclusively compared. Observed TCR beta diversity per million T cells fell roughly linearly with age, and a significant reduction was already apparent by age about 43. Compared with the aged group, more naive CD4+ T cells, fewer expanded clones and increased TCR diversity were shown by the long-lived group, suggesting age selection. Observed TCR beta diversity correlated strongly with the percentage of naive T cells measured by flow cytometry. Because donor CMV infection status was unknown, age-related changes in expanded clonotypes were potentially confounded.

Receptor amplification or capture employed 5' RACE. Instrument used: Illumina HiSeq 2500. A second about 7 to 11 cycle PCR used a sample-barcoded 5' primer and a J-beta primer mix. A template-switch 5' adaptor carrying 12 random nucleotides introduced a unique molecular identifier onto each TCR beta cDNA molecule. At least 2.5 million CDR3-containing paired-end reads were obtained from each sample. First-strand cDNA synthesis was performed from all RNA using the Mint cDNA synthesis kit, with priming by a TRBC-specific oligonucleotide. Following uracil-DNA glycosylase treatment, a first 18-cycle PCR with universal primers M1SS and BC2_uni_R was performed on all cDNA. The paper's data handling went like this. Normalization of each sample was performed by random selection of 1 million high-quality reads, each carrying a distinct molecular identifier. Instead of being binned into consensus sequences, reads that shared molecular identifiers were thrown out. MiTCR, with a Q25 quality threshold and the strictest error-elimination algorithm, was used for CDR3 identification, clonotype clustering and error correction. A nonparametric unseen species model with Euler transformation was used to estimate a lower bound on total TCR beta diversity. In-frame beta chains were kept once TCRdb had trimmed the public reads at Q25 with fastp and called clones with MiXCR. Entries are consolidated by CDR3 protein sequence, retaining the most common genes and DNA. For this entry, the V and J calls and clone size follow TCRdb and not the study's own pipeline. The sample includes 650,000 to 1,000,000 distinct CDR3 sequences, with around 34% observed a single time. The top ten hold 10% to 15% of the sample.

Counted from cysteine to phenylalanine, this CDR3 has 15 amino acids. The kept DNA is CDR3 alone, 45 bases in frame from the first base. For this chain, trimming is 6 bases at the V end and 0 bases at the J end, and the number of junction bases without a gene match is 8. CDR1 and CDR2, looked up from the germline V gene, are SGHRS and YFSETQ. The donors were under 40 Caucasian individuals from Russia, aged roughly 6 to 90 years, who were systemically healthy. Each donor gave around 9.9 milliliters of peripheral blood, collected into EDTA-treated Vacutainer tubes. Ficoll-Paque density-gradient centrifugation was used to isolate PBMCs, with at least 7 million obtained per sample. Total RNA, at least 6 micrograms per sample, was extracted from PBMCs with Trizol reagent. For every donor, an aliquot of PBMCs went through flow cytometry to measure the percentages of naive CD45RAhigh/CD27high T cells. This clonotype turned up a few times. No cognate antigen has been identified for it. No base qualities exist here, and no much larger clone lies one base off it.

The receptor chain draws on TRBV5-1 and TRBJ2-7; 8 central nucleotides agree with TRBD2. This sequence was found in a man between 18 and 29 years old in good health. The source material was blood. For the CDR3, the sequence is CASTPGGGLSYEQYF. The DNA sequence follows: TGCGCCAGCACCCCCGGGGGGGGGCTCTCCTACGAGCAGTACTTC.